This T cell receptor beta chain was obtained from a study of blood T cells in healthy people across ages. Overall study findings and caveats: A roughly linear age-dependent decrease characterized TCR beta diversity per million T cells.

The CDR3 totals 12 residues. Deletions cut 7 bases from V and 3 bases from J, with 6 bases between. Germline CDR1 reads MNHNY; CDR2 reads SVGAGI (reference sequence). With a J-beta primer mix and a sample-barcoded 5' primer, a second PCR ran 7 to 11 cycles. Using its own MiXCR run on the 5' RACE reads, TCRdb lists one record per CDR3 protein. Among about 640,000 distinct CDR3 sequences listed, under 70% were seen once. Concerning this clonotype itself: No antigen is known for it.

This clonotype originated in a man in his sixties in good health. The V call is TRBV6-6, the J call TRBJ2-2; D is uncertain. The specimen was blood. The CDR3 bases are TGTGCCAGCACCATCGACACCGGGGAGCTGTTTTTT. Protein: CASTIDTGELFF.